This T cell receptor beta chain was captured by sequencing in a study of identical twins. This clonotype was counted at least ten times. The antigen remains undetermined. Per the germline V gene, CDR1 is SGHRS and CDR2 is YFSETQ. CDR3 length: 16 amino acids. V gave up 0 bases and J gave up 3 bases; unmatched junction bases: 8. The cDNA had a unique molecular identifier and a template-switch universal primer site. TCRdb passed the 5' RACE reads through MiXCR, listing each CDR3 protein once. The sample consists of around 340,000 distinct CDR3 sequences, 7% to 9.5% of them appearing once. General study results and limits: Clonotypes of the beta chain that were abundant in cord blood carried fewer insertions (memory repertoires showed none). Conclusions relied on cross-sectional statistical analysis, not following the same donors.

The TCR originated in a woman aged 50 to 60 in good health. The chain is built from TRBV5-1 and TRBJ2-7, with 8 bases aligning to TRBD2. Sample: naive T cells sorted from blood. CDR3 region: CASSLVLGTSGYEQYF. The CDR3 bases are TGCGCCAGCAGCTTGGTGCTCGGGACTAGTGGCTACGAGCAGTACTTC. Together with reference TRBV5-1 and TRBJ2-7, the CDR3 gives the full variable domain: KAGVTQTPRYLIKTRGQQVTLSCSPISGHRSVSWYQQTPGQGLQFLFEYFSETQRNKGNFPGRFSGRQFSNSRSEMNVSTLELGDSALYLCASSLVLGTSGYEQYFGPGTRLTVT.